A single sample is the source of the 7 T cell receptor beta chains below, sequenced in a study of T cell repertoires in cytomegalovirus infection. Their recognized antigens are unknown. TCRdb re-derived calls from the reads in MiXCR, one entry per CDR3 protein. The table has about 890,000 distinct CDR3 sequences, roughly 30% seen once; the top ten hold roughly an eighth. The sequencing here drew on cultured CD8+ T cells from PBMCs, taken from culture after CMV antigen stimulation. The receptors derive from a human donor in good health (CMV status not recorded). Some clones in this sample may be carry-over from other donors' samples.

The V gene is TRBV19, the J gene TRBJ1-1; a possible D gene is TRBD1 (5 bases). The CDR3 covers 16 residues. The germline V gene has CDR1 LNHDA and CDR2 SQIVND (reference sequence). V shed 6 bases and J shed 0 bases, with 17 bases lying between them. The CDR3 region has the DNA TGTGCCAGTAGCTACAGACGACAGACCATGAACACTGAAGCTTTCTTT. This gives the protein CASSYRRQTMNTEAFF.

As to this clonotype: A junction boundary mismatches the germline segment, possibly from a read error. The DNA for the CDR3 is TGTACCAGCAGGACAGGGGAGCCAGGGGTCACTGAAGCTTTCTTT. Protein sequence: CTSRTGEPGVTEAFF. The rearrangement uses TRBV7-9 and TRBJ1-1, with TRBD1 identical over 9 bases. CDR3 size: 15 residues. Per germline, CDR1 SEHNR and CDR2 FQNEAQ (reference sequence).

This sequence joins TRBV6-1 and TRBJ2-3; D not certain. The CDR3 totals 16 residues. The V gene's germline CDR1 is MNHNS and CDR2 SASEGT. The V and J ends lost 2 bases and 2 bases respectively, with 14 bases between them. This CDR3 is CASSESPTYPTDTQYF. As DNA, the CDR3 is TGTGCCAGCAGTGAATCCCCGACTTACCCCACAGATACGCAGTATTTT.

This clonotype was found a few times. The chain recombines TRBV29-1 with TRBJ2-7, with a tentative D call TRBD2 (6 bases). The V gene's germline CDR1 is SQVTM and CDR2 ANQGSEA. V dropped 1 base and J dropped 0 bases, with 19 bases sitting between them. The length of the CDR3 is 17 residues. The CDR3 DNA reads TGCAGCGTTGAAGGGAGGGACCCCAACCGTAGCTCCTACGAGCAGTACTTC. Residues: CSVEGRDPNRSSYEQYF.

V usage is TRBV27 and J usage is TRBJ1-2, with a tentative D call TRBD1 (6 bases). The CDR3 sequence is 16 residues long. The V gene lost 2 bases and the J gene lost 5 bases, with 18 bases spanning the gap. Germline V gene data show CDR1 as MNHEY and CDR2 as SMNVEV (reference sequence). The CDR3 region is CASSLIGGRTLYGYTF. CDR3 DNA: TGTGCCAGCAGTTTAATTGGGGGGCGAACGCTTTATGGCTACACCTTC.

The chain is built from TRBV29-1 and TRBJ2-3, with 8 bases that match TRBD1. CDR3 length equals 13 residues. With V trimmed by 1 base and J by 4 bases, 1 base remained unmatched. The germline gives CDR1 SQVTM, CDR2 ANQGSEA. CDR3 sequence: CSVEGTGPDTQYF. The CDR3 DNA is TGCAGCGTTGAAGGGACAGGGCCAGATACGCAGTATTTT.

This clonotype was observed a few times. V is TRBV12-3 or TRBV12-4 and J is TRBJ1-1; no clear D. This CDR3 region has 14 residues. V was pared by 2 bases and J by 5 bases, with 12 bases between. CDR3 coding DNA: TGTGCCAGCAGTTTAAATGGCCCCGCGACTGAAGCTTTCTTT. It yields the protein CASSLNGPATEAFF.